This is a list of T cell receptor beta chains from one sample in a study of cytomegalovirus exposure and HLA in healthy donors. The assay was immunoSEQ multiplex PCR, and TCRdb's table has in-frame clones only and misses some. The sample holds some 98,000 clones, about 81% seen once. Sample: PBMCs. Receptor source: a man aged 40-49 years in good health and CMV-seronegative. Both conserved end residues are trimmed from each CDR3.

V | length | CDR3
TRBV14 | 13 | ASSQVAGPYNEQF
TRBV10-1 | 12 | ASSGTGPRETQY
TRBV7-9 | 14 | ASSAGQGLRAQPQH
TRBV7-9 | 9 | ASSPTGEQY
TRBV2 | 12 | ASSLTGTGGDYT
TRBV29-1 | 13 | SVKQPGQRTGELF
TRBV27 | 12 | ASSLGDRAYEQY
TRBV5-1 | 12 | ASSLAAGQETQY
TRBV9 | 13 | ASSVGASQTDTQY
TRBV6-6 | 9 | ASSRGDTQY
TRBV5-1 | 10 | ASRQDSYEQY
TRBV11-2 | 11 | ASSPPGGEKLF
TRBV5-4 | 16 | ASAPPGLGTSATDTQY
TRBV2 | 14 | ASSGPSGGYTGELF